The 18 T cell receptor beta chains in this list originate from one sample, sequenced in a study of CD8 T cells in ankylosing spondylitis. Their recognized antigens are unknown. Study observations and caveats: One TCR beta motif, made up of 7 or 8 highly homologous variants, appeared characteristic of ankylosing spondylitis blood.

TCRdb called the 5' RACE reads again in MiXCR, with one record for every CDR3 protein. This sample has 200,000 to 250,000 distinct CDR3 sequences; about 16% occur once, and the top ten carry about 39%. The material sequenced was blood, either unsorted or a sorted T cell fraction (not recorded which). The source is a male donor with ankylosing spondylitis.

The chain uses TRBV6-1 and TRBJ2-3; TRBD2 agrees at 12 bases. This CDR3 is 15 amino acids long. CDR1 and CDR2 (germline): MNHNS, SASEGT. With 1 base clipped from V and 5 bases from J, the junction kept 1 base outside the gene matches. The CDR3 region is CASSEVLAGGDTQYF. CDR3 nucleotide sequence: TGTGCCAGCAGTGAAGTACTAGCGGGAGGAGATACGCAGTATTTT.

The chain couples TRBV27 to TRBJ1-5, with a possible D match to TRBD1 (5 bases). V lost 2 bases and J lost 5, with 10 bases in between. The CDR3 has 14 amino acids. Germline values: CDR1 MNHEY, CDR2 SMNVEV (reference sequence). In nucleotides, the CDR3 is TGTGCCAGCAGTTTAGTCGGGGCCTATCAGCCCCAGCATTTT. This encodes CASSLVGAYQPQHF.

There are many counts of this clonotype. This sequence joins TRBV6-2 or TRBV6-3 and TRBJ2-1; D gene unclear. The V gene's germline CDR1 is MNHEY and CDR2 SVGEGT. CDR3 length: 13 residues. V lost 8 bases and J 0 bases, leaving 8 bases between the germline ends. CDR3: CASGSTSYNEQFF. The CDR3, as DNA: TGTGCCAGCGGCTCCACCTCCTACAATGAGCAGTTCTTC.

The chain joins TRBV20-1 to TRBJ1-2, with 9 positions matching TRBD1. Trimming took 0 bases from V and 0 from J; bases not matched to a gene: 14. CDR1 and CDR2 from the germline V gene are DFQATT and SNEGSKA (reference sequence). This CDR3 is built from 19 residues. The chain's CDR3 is CSARDLVYGQGTSNYGYTF. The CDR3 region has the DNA TGCAGTGCTAGAGATCTTGTCTACGGACAGGGGACTTCTAACTATGGCTACACCTTC.

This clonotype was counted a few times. CDR3 amino acids: CSVEVVAGVDNEQFF. For the CDR3, the DNA is TGCAGCGTTGAAGTCGTAGCGGGAGTTGACAATGAGCAGTTCTTC. J is TRBJ2-1 and V is TRBV29-1, with 9 bases aligning to TRBD2. CDR3 length equals 15 residues. V lost 1 base and J lost 5; bases outside the gene matches: 6. Germline values: CDR1 SQVTM, CDR2 ANQGSEA.

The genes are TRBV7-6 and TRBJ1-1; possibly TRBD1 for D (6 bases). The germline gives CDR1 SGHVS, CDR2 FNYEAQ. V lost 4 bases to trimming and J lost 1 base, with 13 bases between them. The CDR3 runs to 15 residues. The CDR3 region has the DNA TGTGCCAGCAGCTCGGAACAGGGATCGAACACTGAAGCTTTCTTT. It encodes CASSSEQGSNTEAFF. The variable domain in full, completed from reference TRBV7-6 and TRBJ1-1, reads GAGVSQSPRYKVTKRGQDVALRCDPISGHVSLYWYRQALGQGPEFLTYFNYEAQQDKSGLPNDRFSAERPEGSISTLTIQRTEQRDSAMYRCASSSEQGSNTEAFFGQGTRLTVV.

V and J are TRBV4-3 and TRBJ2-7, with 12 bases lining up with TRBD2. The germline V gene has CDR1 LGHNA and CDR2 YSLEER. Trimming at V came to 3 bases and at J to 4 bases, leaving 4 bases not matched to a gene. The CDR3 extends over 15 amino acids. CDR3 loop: CASSQLAGGGYEQYF. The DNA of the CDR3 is TGCGCCAGCAGCCAGCTAGCGGGAGGGGGGTACGAGCAGTACTTC.

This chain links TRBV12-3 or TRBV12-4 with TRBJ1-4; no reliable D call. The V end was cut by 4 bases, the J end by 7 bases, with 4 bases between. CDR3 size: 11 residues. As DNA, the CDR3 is TGTGCCAGCAGTTACGGTGAAAAACTGTTTTTT. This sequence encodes CASSYGEKLFF.

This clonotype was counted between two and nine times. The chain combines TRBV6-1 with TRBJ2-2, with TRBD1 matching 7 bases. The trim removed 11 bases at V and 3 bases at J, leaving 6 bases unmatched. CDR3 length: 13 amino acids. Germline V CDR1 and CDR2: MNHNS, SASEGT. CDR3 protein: CAAGQGDTGELFF. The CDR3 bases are TGTGCCGCAGGGCAGGGGGACACCGGGGAGCTGTTTTTT.

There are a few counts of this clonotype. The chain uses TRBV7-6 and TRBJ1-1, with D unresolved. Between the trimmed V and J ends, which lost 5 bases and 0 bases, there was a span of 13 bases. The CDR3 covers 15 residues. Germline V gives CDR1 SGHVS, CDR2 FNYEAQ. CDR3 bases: TGTGCCAGCAGCCCTATAGACGGAATGAACACTGAAGCTTTCTTT. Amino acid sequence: CASSPIDGMNTEAFF.

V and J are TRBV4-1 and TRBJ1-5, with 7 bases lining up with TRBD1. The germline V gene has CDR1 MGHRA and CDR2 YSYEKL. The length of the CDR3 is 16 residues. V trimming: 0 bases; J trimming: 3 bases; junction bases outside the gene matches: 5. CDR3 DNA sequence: TGCGCCAGCAGCCAAGAGGGGGGACAGTTCAATCAGCCCCAGCATTTT. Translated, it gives CASSQEGGQFNQPQHF.

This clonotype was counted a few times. The CDR3 is CASTIGGGVATEAFF. DNA for the CDR3: TGTGCCAGCACTATCGGGGGGGGAGTGGCCACTGAAGCTTTCTTT. The rearrangement uses TRBV5-5 and TRBJ1-1; possibly TRBD1 for D (5 bases). Trimming took 6 bases from V and 4 from J, leaving 19 bases between them. The CDR3 length is 15 residues. Germline V gene data show CDR1 as SGHKS and CDR2 as YYEKEE (reference sequence).

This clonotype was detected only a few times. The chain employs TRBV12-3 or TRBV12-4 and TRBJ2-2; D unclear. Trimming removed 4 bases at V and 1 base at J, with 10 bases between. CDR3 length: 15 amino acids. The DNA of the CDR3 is TGTGCCAGCAGTTCTAGGGAAGAGAACACCGGGGAGCTGTTTTTT. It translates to CASSSREENTGELFF.

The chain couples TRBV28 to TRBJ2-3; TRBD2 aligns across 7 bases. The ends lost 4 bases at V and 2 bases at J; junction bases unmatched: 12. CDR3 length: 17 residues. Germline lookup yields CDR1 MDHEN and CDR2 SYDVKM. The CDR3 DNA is TGTGCCAGCAGTTCGGCTTCTAGCGGAATAAACACAGATACGCAGTATTTT. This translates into CASSSASSGINTDTQYF. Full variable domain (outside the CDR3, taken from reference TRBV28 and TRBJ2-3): DVKVTQSSRYLVKRTGEKVFLECVQDMDHENMFWYRQDPGLGLRLIYFSYDVKMKEKGDIPEGYSVSREKKERFSLILESASTNQTSMYLCASSSASSGINTDTQYFGPGTRLTVL.

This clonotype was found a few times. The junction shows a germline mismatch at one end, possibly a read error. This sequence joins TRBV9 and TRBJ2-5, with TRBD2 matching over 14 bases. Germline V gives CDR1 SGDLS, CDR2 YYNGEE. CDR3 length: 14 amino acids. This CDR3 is CASSPSGTSGSQHF. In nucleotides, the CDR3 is TGTGCCAGCAGCCCCTCCGGGACTAGCGGGAGCCAGCACTTC. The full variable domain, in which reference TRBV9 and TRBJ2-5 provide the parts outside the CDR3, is DSGVTQTPKHLITATGQRVTLRCSPRSGDLSVYWYQQSLDQGLQFLIQYYNGEERAKGNILERFSAQQFPDLHSELNLSSLELGDSALYFCASSPSGTSGSQHFGPGTRLLVL.

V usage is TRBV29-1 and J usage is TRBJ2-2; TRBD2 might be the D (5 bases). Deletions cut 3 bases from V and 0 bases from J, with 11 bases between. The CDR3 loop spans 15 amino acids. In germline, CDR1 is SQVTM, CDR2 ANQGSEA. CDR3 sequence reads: CSVESADSNTGELFF. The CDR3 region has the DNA TGCAGCGTTGAGAGCGCGGACTCGAACACCGGGGAGCTGTTTTTT.

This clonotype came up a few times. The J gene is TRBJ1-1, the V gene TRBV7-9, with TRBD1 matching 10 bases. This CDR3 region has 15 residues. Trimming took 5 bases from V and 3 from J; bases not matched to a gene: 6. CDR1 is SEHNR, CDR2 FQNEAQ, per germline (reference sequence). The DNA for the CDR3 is TGTGCCAGCAGCATGACAGGGGGCGCGGACACTGAAGCTTTCTTT. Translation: CASSMTGGADTEAFF.

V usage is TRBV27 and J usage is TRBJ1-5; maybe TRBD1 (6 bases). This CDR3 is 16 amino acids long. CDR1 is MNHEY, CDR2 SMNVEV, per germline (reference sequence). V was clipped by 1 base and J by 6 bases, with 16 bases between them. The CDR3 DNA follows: TGTGCCAGCAGTTTATTCTTCGAGGCAGGGGTTCAGCCCCAGCATTTT. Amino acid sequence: CASSLFFEAGVQPQHF.